The clone carrying this T cell receptor beta chain was seen a few times. Antigen unknown. Genomic DNA, serving as template, underwent TCR beta VDJ and CDR3 profiling. TCRdb called the reads again in MiXCR, with one record for every CDR3 protein. The data show about 110,000 distinct CDR3 sequences, with around 50% seen just once and around a third held by the top ten. The entry originates in a study of CD8+CD57+ T cells in acquired aplastic anemia. Overall study: CD4+ and CD8+ cells, once sorted, gave DNA averaging about 3 ug. The average read count for CD4+ cells in healthy donors was around 10 million. Whole-study findings and limits: Statistical testing detected no significant gap in CD8+ Simpson's diversity between patients and controls. Comparison of patients with controls identified about 27 shared CD8+ CDR3 sequences.

CDR1 and CDR2 from the germline V gene are ENHRY and SYGVKD. The CDR3 contains 13 residues. Unmatched junction bases numbered 7, after V lost 6 bases and J lost 6 bases. Sequenced sample: sorted CD4+, CD8+, or CD8+CD57+ T cells (not recorded which) from PBMCs. The clonotype comes from a human donor in good health, serving as a control. The chain links TRBV10-3 to TRBJ1-2, with 7 bases that match TRBD1. CDR3 coding DNA: TGTGCCATCAGACCGAGGGACAGCCATGGCTACACCTTC. Protein: CAIRPRDSHGYTF.